A single sample gave rise to the 20 T cell receptor beta chains below, sequenced in a study of molecular identifiers for immune sequencing clone quantification. MiXCR was run by TCRdb on the PCR reads, yielding one entry per CDR3 protein. The table has fewer than 350,000 distinct CDR3 sequences, 20% to 25% seen once. The source material was naive CD8+ T cells from blood, with Jurkat cell RNA spiked in. Subset indicated: FACS-sorted CD8+CD4-CCR7+CD45RA+ naive T cells. These receptors all come from a human donor in good health. Some libraries in this study had Jurkat cell RNA spiked in.

This clonotype was detected ten times or more. J is TRBJ2-7 and V is TRBV25-1, with D uncertain. CDR3 size: 13 residues. Germline lookup yields CDR1 MGHDK and CDR2 SYGVNS. With 3 bases removed from V and 3 bases from J, the gap between germline ends came to 9 bases. The CDR3 DNA reads TGTGCCAGCAGTGAGATAGGAGACTACGAGCAGTACTTC. Its translation: CASSEIGDYEQYF.

Comment on this clonotype: At one end the junction does not follow the germline gene, possibly because of a read error. The chain employs TRBV7-9 and TRBJ1-6; a possible D gene is TRBD1 (5 bases). This CDR3 is built from 16 residues. Looked up from germline, CDR1 is SEHNR and CDR2 is FQNEAQ (reference sequence). The CDR3 protein is CAGSSGEGRGNSPLHF. The CDR3 nucleotides read TGTGCCGGCAGCTCCGGGGAGGGTAGGGGTAATTCACCCCTCCACTTT.

This clonotype was seen a handful of times. The rearrangement joins TRBV27 to TRBJ1-2; TRBD1 matches at 8 bases. CDR3 length equals 19 residues. The germline V gene encodes CDR1 MNHEY and CDR2 SMNVEV (reference sequence). J lost 5 bases, V lost 0 bases, and 17 bases had no gene match. CDR3 DNA sequence: TGTGCCAGCAGTTTATCAAGCACCGGGACCGGGACAGGAATTTATGGCTACACCTTC. Encoded protein: CASSLSSTGTGTGIYGYTF.

The chain is built from TRBV7-9 and TRBJ2-1; D is unresolved. Trimming took 2 bases from V and 15 from J, leaving 14 bases between them. Germline V lookup: CDR1 SEHNR, CDR2 FQNEAQ (reference sequence). This CDR3 spans 12 amino acids. CDR3: CASSLRCWWAFF. Written as DNA, the CDR3 is TGTGCCAGCAGCTTAAGGTGTTGGTGGGCGTTCTTC.

For this clonotype: Likely a read error: the CDR3 ends without its conserved phenylalanine or tryptophan. This chain connects TRBV4-1 to TRBJ2-5, with unresolved D. V was trimmed by 0 bases and J by 1 base, leaving 9 bases between them. Germline V gives CDR1 MGHRA, CDR2 YSYEKL. CDR3 length equals 15 residues. This chain's CDR3 is CASSQDPGGQETQYL. The DNA for the CDR3 is TGCGCCAGCAGCCAAGATCCTGGCGGCCAAGAGACCCAGTACCTC.

This clonotype has at least ten counts. The CDR3: CASSSWDFHEQFF. CDR3 sequence (DNA): TGTGCCAGCAGCTCGTGGGACTTCCATGAGCAGTTCTTC. The J gene is TRBJ2-1, the V gene TRBV7-9; perhaps TRBD2 as D (6 bases). V was trimmed by 4 bases and J by 8 bases, leaving 12 bases between them. The CDR3 spans 13 residues. The germline CDR1 and CDR2 sequences are SEHNR and FQNEAQ (reference sequence).

This clonotype was observed a handful of times. The chain uses TRBV7-9 and TRBJ2-7; D possibly corresponds to TRBD1 (5 bases). The V and J ends lost 5 bases and 3 bases respectively, with 14 bases between them. Germline values: CDR1 SEHNR, CDR2 FQNEAQ (reference sequence). The length of the CDR3 is 14 residues. The CDR3 loop reads CASSQLTDYYEQYF. For the CDR3, the DNA is TGTGCCAGCAGCCAGTTGACAGATTACTACGAGCAGTACTTC.

This clonotype was seen many times. This chain uses TRBV4-3 with TRBJ2-3; no reliable D call. CDR3 length equals 14 residues. Germline CDR1 LGHNA, CDR2 YSLEER. With 2 bases removed from V and 4 bases from J, the gap between germline ends came to 10 bases. CDR3 residues: CASSQFTEPDTQYF. The DNA of the CDR3 is TGCGCCAGCAGCCAATTCACCGAACCAGATACGCAGTATTTT.

As for this clonotype: A much bigger clone sits one base away, suggesting this may be a read error. This likely comes from a read error, as the CDR3 has no conserved phenylalanine or tryptophan at its end. The chain employs TRBV7-2 and TRBJ1-3; the D gene is possibly TRBD1 (5 bases). The V gene's germline CDR1 is SGHTA and CDR2 FQGNSA. Trimming pared 5 bases from V and 0 bases from J, leaving 11 bases between. This CDR3 spans 15 amino acids. The CDR3: CASSPGPLSGNTIYL. The DNA for the CDR3 is TGTGCCAGCAGCCCGGGGCCCCTCTCTGGAAACACCATATATCTT.

As concerns this clonotype: Since a much larger clone is just one base distant, this may be a read error. The missing conserved phenylalanine or tryptophan at the end of this CDR3 makes a read error likely. The gene calls are TRBV29-1 and TRBJ2-7; 7 nucleotides align to TRBD1. V trimming: 6 bases; J trimming: 2 bases; junction bases outside the gene matches: 10. Germline loops: CDR1 SQVTM, CDR2 ANQGSEA. The CDR3 has 14 amino acids. The CDR3 is CSVPSQGDAYEQYS. CDR3 DNA: TGCAGCGTACCTTCCCAGGGGGACGCCTACGAGCAGTACTCC.

This clonotype was observed many times. This chain uses TRBV9 with TRBJ1-1; 7 bases fit TRBD1. J was trimmed by 0 bases and V by 3 bases; bases with no gene match: 14. Germline CDR1 SGDLS, CDR2 YYNGEE. The CDR3 is 18 residues long. This CDR3 reads CASSAPRTGEIMNTEAFF. CDR3 sequence (DNA): TGTGCCAGCAGCGCGCCGAGAACAGGGGAAATCATGAACACTGAAGCTTTCTTT.

About this clonotype: A read error may explain this, as a much larger clone is one base away. The V gene is TRBV12-3 or TRBV12-4, the J gene TRBJ2-5, with D tentatively TRBD2 (5 bases). The CDR3 loop spans 14 amino acids. V shed 5 bases and J shed 5 bases, with 15 bases lying between them. The CDR3 reads CASSPWTETETQYF. CDR3 bases: TGTGCCAGCAGTCCGTGGACTGAAACGGAGACCCAGTACTTC.

This clonotype was seen a handful of times. The CDR3 sequence is CASSLAPRQELSSYNEQFF. CDR3 in DNA: TGTGCCAGCAGCTTAGCCCCCCGACAGGAACTAAGCTCCTACAATGAGCAGTTCTTC. V usage is TRBV7-9 and J usage is TRBJ2-1, with D perhaps TRBD1 (6 bases). The V gene's germline CDR1 is SEHNR and CDR2 FQNEAQ (reference sequence). Trimming took 0 bases from V and 0 from J, leaving 18 bases between them. This CDR3 contains 19 residues.

At least ten counts were recorded for this clonotype. V gene TRBV4-1 combines with J gene TRBJ1-1; TRBD1 might be the D (6 bases). The CDR3 consists of 14 residues. Trimming removed 3 bases from V and 4 bases from J, with 12 bases in between. Per germline, CDR1 MGHRA and CDR2 YSYEKL. As DNA, the CDR3 is TGCGCCAGCAGCCATCCACAGGGTTTCACTGAAGCTTTCTTT. It yields the protein CASSHPQGFTEAFF.

This clonotype was picked up many times. The CDR3 region has the DNA TGTGCCAGCAGCTTGGTCGGGGTTAGCACAGATACGCAGTATTTT. Protein: CASSLVGVSTDTQYF. The rearrangement links TRBV5-6 to TRBJ2-3, with D maybe TRBD2 (5 bases). V dropped 0 bases and J dropped 0 bases, with 8 bases sitting between them. Germline V gene data show CDR1 as SGHDT and CDR2 as YYEEEE. The CDR3 totals 15 residues. The full variable domain, with the rest looked up from reference TRBV5-6 and TRBJ2-3, is DAGVTQSPTHLIKTRGQQVTLRCSPKSGHDTVSWYQQALGQGPQFIFQYYEEEERQRGNFPDRFSGHQFPNYSSELNVNALLLGDSALYLCASSLVGVSTDTQYFGPGTRLTVL.

This clonotype occurred many times. The genes are TRBV7-9 and TRBJ2-7; 11 bases line up with TRBD1. Germline V gene sequence: CDR1 SEHNR, CDR2 FQNEAQ (reference sequence). V shed 3 bases and J 7 bases; nucleotides not matched to a gene: 11. The CDR3 sequence is 16 residues long. The CDR3 DNA reads TGTGCCAGCAGCTTTCCGGGACAGGGGGGACGCCGGGAGCAGTACTTC. Translation gives CASSFPGQGGRREQYF.

In the case of this clonotype: The germline gene is not matched at one end of the junction; a read error may be the cause. The V call is TRBV27, the J call TRBJ1-5, with D hard to call. The CDR3 is 12 amino acids. Per germline, CDR1 MNHEY and CDR2 SMNVEV (reference sequence). The CDR3 DNA reads TGTGCCAGCAGTTTCGGCAATCAGCCCCGGCATTTT. This gives the protein CASSFGNQPRHF.

In this sample, this clonotype turned up many times. The chain links TRBV5-1 to TRBJ2-3, with a weak D call TRBD2 (6 bases). The CDR3 is 14 residues long. Germline V gene sequence: CDR1 SGHRS, CDR2 YFSETQ. V dropped 4 bases and J dropped 2 bases, with 11 bases sitting between them. CDR3 region: CASSLLAFTDTQYF. DNA for the CDR3: TGCGCCAGCAGCCTGCTAGCGTTCACAGATACGCAGTATTTT.

Details on this clonotype: The junction shows a germline mismatch at one end, possibly a read error. The rearrangement joins TRBV20-1 to TRBJ2-7; D is undetermined. The germline gives CDR1 DFQATT, CDR2 SNEGSKA (reference sequence). The CDR3 runs 10 residues. CDR3 sequence (DNA): TGCCGTGCCCGTTTGGACGAGCAGTACTTC. Amino acids: CRARLDEQYF.

Many counts were recorded for this clonotype. At one of its ends the junction is not consistent with the germline gene, which may arise from a read error. The rearrangement links TRBV12-3 or TRBV12-4 to TRBJ1-1; D ambiguous. The CDR3 contains 13 residues. CDR3 sequence (DNA): TGTGCCAGCAGCTTAGAATTGAACACTGAAGCTTTCTTT. Amino acid sequence: CASSLELNTEAFF.